This T cell receptor beta chain was recovered during a study of T-cell memory formation after mild COVID-19 (dated by TCRdb to 2020 to 2022). Looking at the study overall: Most TCR sequence clusters were specific to one of the two donors. In two donors, T-cell clones that expanded and contracted after mild COVID-19 were followed by sequencing TCRalpha and TCRbeta repertoires longitudinally. Two young, previously healthy adult volunteers made up the cohort, one male and one female. What the study reported, not specific to this receptor: Balanced CD4/CD8 phenotypes were observed for clones contracting from day 15 to 85, whereas a bias towards CD4+ was observed for a second wave of clones expanding from day 15 to 37. Contracting CD4+ clones were found mainly in CM and EM memory subsets, while CD8+ clones were enriched in EMRA. The study included only a couple of mild cases, and larger cohorts that include severe cases with pre-infection samples were judged to be necessary. The second-wave clones that peaked on day 37 were not confirmed to be SARS-CoV-2 specific. The detection of some responding clones in pre-infection memory suggests that pre-existing cross-reactive memory T cells joined the SARS-CoV-2 response.

This clonotype showed up many times. Its antigen is still unknown. No base-level quality is on record; no much larger clone is a single base apart. The sequencing machine was an Illumina NovaSeq 6000. TCRalpha and TCRbeta cDNA libraries were constructed by 5'RACE with constant-segment primers, with sample barcodes and unique molecular identifiers being introduced. RNA was extracted from every sample with Trizol reagent. Library amplification was performed in two PCR steps, and a second sample barcode and Illumina TruSeq adapters were introduced in the second step. Libraries were sequenced on an Illumina NovaSeq with 2 x 150 bp paired-end reads. Per the source publication's procedure: Reads were demultiplexed and collapsed into UMI-guided consensus sequences with migec v1.2.7. Using mixcr v2.1.11, UMI consensuses were aligned to TRA and TRB V and J templates and then assembled into clonotypes. Expanded or contracted clonotypes were those called significant by both edgeR and NoisET, with noise models trained on biological replicates. For edgeR calls, the cutoffs were a false discovery rate-adjusted p below 0.01 and a log2 fold-change threshold of 1. PCA with hierarchical clustering of max-normalized trajectories of the 1000 most abundant clonotypes was used as exploratory dynamics analysis. Each responding clone was given a CD4 or CD8 phenotype based on the CD4+ and CD8+ repertoires, which had been sequenced separately. TCRdb reworked the public reads: Q25 trimming with fastp, MiXCR clone assembly, productive beta chains retained. Entries are consolidated by CDR3 protein sequence, retaining the most common genes and DNA. What appears here as the V and J calls and clone size reflects TCRdb's work, not the paper's. Across this sample there are some 150,000 distinct CDR3 sequences, with 6% to 6.5% seen only once. Under 2.5% of the sample is in the top ten clones.

The germline V gene encodes CDR1 SGHAT and CDR2 FQNNGV. Here V drops 0 bases and J drops 6 bases, and the junction holds 7 bases not matched to any gene. Reading from cysteine to phenylalanine, the CDR3 counts 16 amino acids. The sequence is cut down to CDR3 DNA, 48 bases in frame from base 1. Ficoll-Paque density gradient centrifugation was the method used to isolate PBMCs. The specimen sequenced was PBMCs or a T cell subset sorted from them (not recorded which). The chain joins TRBV11-2 to TRBJ2-3, and 9 junctional nucleotides match TRBD2. The TCR originated in an adult woman who had mild COVID-19 (a few samples of this study predate the infection). The sample titles of this study are shuffled in the database, so cell type and time point are left out; the donor was told from shared clones. CDR3 region: CASSLDLREGRDTQYF. The nucleotides are TGTGCCAGCAGCTTAGATTTGCGGGAGGGCCGTGATACGCAGTATTTT.